The rows below give T cell receptor beta chains drawn from one sample of a study of blood T cell repertoires in COVID-19. The repertoire was sequenced with immunoSEQ multiplex PCR; TCRdb's copy has only in-frame clones and lacks some. The sample lists some 670,000 clones; 85% to 90% were seen once. Material for sequencing was peripheral blood. Source of these receptors: a woman aged 18 to 35 with acute or convalescent COVID-19. Both conserved end residues are part of each CDR3. Each record gives: D gene, J gene, clone size, V gene, CDR3 protein, CDR3 DNA. The D gene is left open where the match is weak. Only some rows state a clone size, as once, few, many or a class for expanded clones.

d_gene: -; j_gene: TRBJ1-5; abundance: -; v_gene: TRBV5-6; CDR3aa: CASSLPPGVIRNQPQHF; CDR3nt: TGTGCCAGCAGCTTGCCTCCAGGGGTAATTCGCAATCAGCCCCAGCATTTT
d_gene: TRBD2; j_gene: TRBJ2-1; abundance: -; v_gene: TRBV2; CDR3aa: CASMDGGLEQFF; CDR3nt: TGTGCCAGCATGGATGGGGGACTAGAGCAGTTCTTC
d_gene: -; j_gene: TRBJ1-2; abundance: -; v_gene: TRBV4-2; CDR3aa: CASSPIGTPGEGYTF; CDR3nt: TGTGCCAGCAGCCCCATTGGGACACCGGGTGAAGGCTACACCTTC
d_gene: TRBD1; j_gene: TRBJ2-7; abundance: -; v_gene: TRBV5-1; CDR3aa: CASSLDRGAEQYF; CDR3nt: TGCGCCAGCAGCTTGGACAGGGGAGCCGAGCAGTACTTC
d_gene: -; j_gene: TRBJ2-1; abundance: -; v_gene: TRBV25-1; CDR3aa: CASSERQASPYNEQFF; CDR3nt: TGTGCCAGCAGTGAACGACAGGCATCCCCCTACAATGAGCAGTTCTTC
d_gene: -; j_gene: TRBJ1-1; abundance: -; v_gene: TRBV3-1/TRBV3-2; CDR3aa: CASSQAGNTEAFF; CDR3nt: TGTGCCAGCAGCCAGGCGGGGAACACTGAAGCTTTCTTT
d_gene: TRBD2; j_gene: TRBJ2-5; abundance: once; v_gene: TRBV19; CDR3aa: CASTPVGGGETQYF; CDR3nt: TGTGCCAGTACCCCCGTGGGGGGGGGAGAGACCCAGTACTTC
d_gene: TRBD1; j_gene: TRBJ2-7; abundance: once; v_gene: TRBV18; CDR3aa: CASSPHPPTGFNEQYF; CDR3nt: TGTGCCAGCTCACCACATCCACCGACAGGGTTCAACGAGCAGTACTTC
d_gene: -; j_gene: TRBJ2-6; abundance: once; v_gene: TRBV24-1; CDR3aa: CATSDYSSGANVLTF; CDR3nt: TGTGCCACCAGTGATTACAGCTCTGGGGCCAACGTCCTGACTTTC
d_gene: TRBD2; j_gene: TRBJ2-7; abundance: -; v_gene: TRBV6-5; CDR3aa: CASDKGTRTSYEQYF; CDR3nt: TGTGCCAGCGACAAGGGGACTAGGACATCCTACGAGCAGTACTTC
d_gene: -; j_gene: TRBJ1-5; abundance: once; v_gene: TRBV6-5; CDR3aa: CASVDISNQPQHF; CDR3nt: TGTGCCAGCGTCGACATATCCAATCAGCCCCAGCATTTT
d_gene: -; j_gene: TRBJ2-6; abundance: -; v_gene: TRBV7-9; CDR3aa: CASSLGAGDLLSGANVLTF; CDR3nt: TGTGCCAGCAGCTTAGGGGCAGGGGACCTACTCTCTGGGGCCAACGTCCTGACTTTC
d_gene: TRBD1; j_gene: TRBJ1-2; abundance: -; v_gene: TRBV7-9; CDR3aa: CASSPGQGIDGYTF; CDR3nt: TGTGCCAGCAGCCCTGGACAGGGTATCGATGGCTACACCTTC
d_gene: TRBD1; j_gene: TRBJ2-5; abundance: -; v_gene: TRBV2; CDR3aa: CASSWGQGAGETQYF; CDR3nt: TGTGCCAGCAGCTGGGGGCAGGGGGCCGGGGAGACCCAGTACTTC
d_gene: TRBD2; j_gene: TRBJ2-5; abundance: -; v_gene: TRBV6-5; CDR3aa: CASSSGLAGLETQYF; CDR3nt: TGTGCCAGCAGCTCGGGACTAGCGGGGTTGGAGACCCAGTACTTC
d_gene: TRBD1; j_gene: TRBJ1-4; abundance: -; v_gene: TRBV4-2; CDR3aa: CASSQGGTGGEKLFF; CDR3nt: TGTGCCAGCAGCCAAGGCGGGACAGGGGGTGAAAAACTGTTTTTT
d_gene: -; j_gene: TRBJ2-3; abundance: once; v_gene: TRBV12-5; CDR3aa: CASGSADTQYF; CDR3nt: TGTGCTAGTGGTAGCGCAGATACGCAGTATTTT
d_gene: TRBD1; j_gene: TRBJ2-7; abundance: once; v_gene: TRBV4-1; CDR3aa: CASSLRRQGDIYEQYF; CDR3nt: TGCGCCAGCAGCCTTCGCCGACAGGGGGATATATACGAGCAGTACTTC
d_gene: -; j_gene: TRBJ1-2; abundance: -; v_gene: TRBV3-1/TRBV3-2; CDR3aa: CASSPGEGITYGYTF; CDR3nt: TGTGCCAGCAGCCCGGGAGAGGGAATTACCTATGGCTACACCTTC
d_gene: -; j_gene: TRBJ1-1; abundance: -; v_gene: TRBV5-5; CDR3aa: CASSFAWSENTEAFF; CDR3nt: TGTGCCAGCAGCTTCGCTTGGTCAGAGAACACTGAAGCTTTCTTT
d_gene: -; j_gene: TRBJ2-4; abundance: -; v_gene: TRBV27; CDR3aa: CASSQTPAGKNIQYF; CDR3nt: TGTGCCAGCAGCCAGACTCCGGCGGGCAAAAACATTCAGTACTTC
d_gene: -; j_gene: TRBJ2-7; abundance: -; v_gene: TRBV5-1; CDR3aa: CASSIGMSEQYF; CDR3nt: TGCGCCAGCAGCATCGGGATGTCCGAGCAGTACTTC
d_gene: TRBD1; j_gene: TRBJ1-2; abundance: -; v_gene: TRBV6-5; CDR3aa: CASSYRTGSYTF; CDR3nt: TGTGCCAGCAGTTACCGGACAGGGTCCTACACCTTC
d_gene: TRBD1; j_gene: TRBJ1-2; abundance: -; v_gene: TRBV11-2; CDR3aa: CASRRQTGSRGGYTF; CDR3nt: TGTGCCAGCAGGCGACAGACAGGGAGCAGGGGGGGCTACACCTTC
d_gene: -; j_gene: TRBJ1-5; abundance: -; v_gene: TRBV10-3; CDR3aa: CAISEGPDRRFRGQPQHF; CDR3nt: TGTGCCATCAGTGAAGGCCCTGACAGGCGATTTAGAGGTCAGCCCCAGCATTTT
d_gene: -; j_gene: TRBJ1-1; abundance: -; v_gene: TRBV7-2; CDR3aa: CASSLAPGTEAFF; CDR3nt: TGTGCCAGCAGCTTAGCCCCGGGCACTGAAGCTTTCTTT
d_gene: TRBD2; j_gene: TRBJ2-2; abundance: once; v_gene: TRBV6-5; CDR3aa: CASSGGAITGELFF; CDR3nt: TGTGCCAGTTCGGGGGGGGCGATCACCGGGGAGCTGTTTTTT
d_gene: TRBD2; j_gene: TRBJ2-3; abundance: -; v_gene: TRBV3-1/TRBV3-2; CDR3aa: CASSQRRLAGGKDTQYF; CDR3nt: TGTGCCAGCAGCCAAAGAAGACTAGCGGGGGGTAAGGATACGCAGTATTTT
d_gene: -; j_gene: TRBJ1-6; abundance: -; v_gene: TRBV6-5; CDR3aa: CASQTTADRSPLHF; CDR3nt: TGTGCCAGTCAGACGACAGCCGACAGGTCACCCCTCCACTTT
d_gene: TRBD1; j_gene: TRBJ2-2; abundance: -; v_gene: TRBV19; CDR3aa: CASRTGSRAAGELFF; CDR3nt: TGTGCCAGTAGGACAGGGAGTCGAGCGGCCGGGGAGCTGTTTTTT